Listed here are 23 T cell receptor beta chains from one sample, sequenced in a study of blood T cell repertoires in COVID-19. The assay was immunoSEQ multiplex PCR, and TCRdb's table has in-frame clones only and misses some. The sample records roughly 430,000 clones, nearly 90% being singletons. Sequenced material: PBMCs or T cells enriched from blood (not recorded which). Source of these receptors: a woman in her thirties or forties with acute COVID-19.

The chain uses TRBV5-4 and TRBJ1-2, with D possibly matching TRBD1 (5 bases). V lost 4 bases to trimming and J lost 5 bases, with 12 bases between them. Germline CDR1 reads SGHNT; CDR2 reads YYREEE (reference sequence). CDR3 length: 13 amino acids. The CDR3 loop reads CASSPQGVYGYTF. In nucleotides, the CDR3 is TGTGCCAGCAGCCCACAAGGGGTTTATGGCTACACCTTC.

The chain joins TRBV19 to TRBJ2-3, with 9 bases fitting TRBD2. This CDR3 has 14 amino acids. The V and J ends lost 6 bases and 2 bases, in that order; junction bases with no gene match: 3. Germline CDR1 is LNHDA and CDR2 is SQIVND (reference sequence). The CDR3 DNA reads as TGTGCCAGTAGCAGCGGGGGGACCACAGATACGCAGTATTTT. Protein product: CASSSGGTTDTQYF.

DNA of the CDR3: TGTGCCAGCAGCGTAGTCGGGGGTTCACCTGGAAACACCATATATTTT. This translates into CASSVVGGSPGNTIYF. The chain recombines TRBV9 with TRBJ1-3; possible D gene TRBD1, 5 bases. V gave up 0 bases and J gave up 2 bases, with 12 bases separating them. The CDR3 has 16 residues. The germline gives CDR1 SGDLS, CDR2 YYNGEE.

V usage is TRBV7-9 and J usage is TRBJ1-1; TRBD1 matches 10 bases. The CDR3 length is 15 residues. V shed 4 bases, J shed 3 bases, and the junction held 5 bases outside the gene matches. Germline loops: CDR1 SEHNR, CDR2 FQNEAQ (reference sequence). CDR3 region: CASSSPGTGDTEAFF. CDR3 coding DNA: TGTGCCAGCAGCTCCCCCGGGACAGGGGACACTGAAGCTTTCTTT.

V usage is TRBV7-2 and J usage is TRBJ2-1; TRBD2 aligns across 13 bases. This CDR3 is 16 amino acids long. Germline V gene data show CDR1 as SGHTA and CDR2 as FQGNSA. The V gene end was trimmed by 6 bases and the J gene end by 4 bases; junction bases not matched to a gene: 6. The CDR3 loop reads CASRSPGLAGYNEQFF. The CDR3 coding sequence is TGTGCCAGCAGGTCTCCGGGACTAGCGGGGTACAATGAGCAGTTCTTC.

The chain carries TRBV3-1 (or the pseudogene TRBV3-2) and TRBJ1-5; weak D call: TRBD1 (6 bases). CDR3 length equals 15 residues. CDR1 is LGHDT and CDR2 is YNNKEL in the germline V gene (reference sequence). Deletions cut 4 bases from V and 3 bases from J, with 13 bases between. The CDR3 protein is CASSPSTGPNQPQHF. CDR3 sequence (DNA): TGTGCCAGCAGCCCCTCAACAGGGCCCAATCAGCCCCAGCATTTT.

This chain uses TRBV6-1 with TRBJ1-6, with D unresolved. Trimming stripped 8 bases from V and 10 bases from J, with 12 bases between. Germline CDR1 reads MNHNS; CDR2 reads SASEGT. The CDR3 is made up of 12 amino acids. CDR3 in amino acids: CASAREGSPLHF. For the CDR3, the DNA is TGTGCCAGCGCGCGGGAAGGATCACCCCTCCACTTT.

This chain links TRBV7-9 with TRBJ1-4, with D possibly being TRBD1 (6 bases). There are 15 residues in the CDR3. V was shortened by 4 bases and J by 1 base, with 10 bases between the two germline ends. CDR1 is SEHNR, CDR2 FQNEAQ, per germline (reference sequence). The CDR3 spells CASSSYRETNEKLFF. In DNA form, the CDR3 reads TGTGCCAGCAGCTCCTACAGGGAAACTAATGAAAAACTGTTTTTT.

This chain links TRBV6-2 or TRBV6-3 with TRBJ2-1; 9 bases map to TRBD1. V trimming: 2 bases; J trimming: 2 bases; junction bases outside the gene matches: 7. The CDR3 has 17 amino acids. Per germline, CDR1 MNHEY and CDR2 SVGEGT. As DNA, the CDR3 is TGTGCCAGCAGTTACACGGGGGACAGGGCAACCTACAATGAGCAGTTCTTC. It translates to CASSYTGDRATYNEQFF.

This clone was seen just once. The V and J genes are TRBV6-5 and TRBJ2-1; 9 nucleotides line up with TRBD1. Looked up from germline, CDR1 is MNHEY and CDR2 is SVGAGI. CDR3 length: 16 residues. Losses at the gene ends were 0 bases for V and 7 bases for J; bases not matched to a gene: 7. This chain's CDR3 is CASSYSDRGSRNEQFF. The CDR3 nucleotides read TGTGCCAGCAGTTACTCCGACAGGGGGTCTAGAAATGAGCAGTTCTTC.

The rearrangement uses TRBV4-2 and TRBJ2-7; TRBD2 matches 8 bases. Germline loops: CDR1 LGHNA, CDR2 YNFKEQ. V shed 3 bases and J 0 bases; nucleotides not matched to a gene: 10. This CDR3 is 17 amino acids long. The CDR3 nucleotides read TGTGCCAGCAGCCAGGCCTCAGGGCGGGGGGCCTCCTACGAGCAGTACTTC. It encodes CASSQASGRGASYEQYF.

The chain is built from TRBV6-6 and TRBJ2-2; TRBD2 might be the D (5 bases). V was shortened by 8 bases and J by 2 bases, with 15 bases between the two germline ends. CDR3 length: 15 amino acids. Germline values: CDR1 MNHNY, CDR2 SVGAGI (reference sequence). The chain's CDR3 is CASGLMGLNTGELFF. The CDR3 coding sequence is TGTGCCAGCGGACTTATGGGTCTCAACACCGGGGAGCTGTTTTTT.

This clone was observed a single time. The chain carries TRBV7-8 and TRBJ2-1; TRBD2 matches at 10 bases. This CDR3 has 16 residues. V lost 4 bases to trimming and J lost 6 bases; unmatched junction nucleotides: 9. CDR1 is SGHVS, CDR2 FQNEAQ, per germline. CDR3 amino acids: CASSSFERGGSNEQFF. The DNA for the CDR3 is TGTGCCAGCAGCTCATTCGAGCGGGGGGGTTCCAATGAGCAGTTCTTC. Variable domain in full (rest from reference TRBV7-8 and TRBJ2-1): GAGVSQSPRYKVAKRGQDVALRCDPISGHVSLFWYQQALGQGPEFLTYFQNEAQLDKSGLPSDRFFAERPEGSVSTLKIQRTQQEDSAVYLCASSSFERGGSNEQFFGPGTRLTVL.

This clone is a singleton in its sample. CDR3 residues: CASSLATGPNYGYTF. CDR3 nucleotide sequence: TGTGCCAGCAGCTTAGCGACAGGTCCTAACTATGGCTACACCTTC. V usage is TRBV11-2 and J usage is TRBJ1-2, with D maybe TRBD1 (6 bases). The germline V and J ends were trimmed by 1 base and 0 bases, with 9 bases remaining between them. The CDR3 is 15 amino acids. CDR1 and CDR2 (germline): SGHAT, FQNNGV.

This clone was detected many times. V gene TRBV7-9 combines with J gene TRBJ2-7, with 9 bases matching TRBD2. Trimming at V came to 1 base and at J to 2 bases, leaving 9 bases not matched to a gene. This CDR3 comprises 17 residues. Germline-derived CDR1 and CDR2 are SEHNR and FQNEAQ (reference sequence). CDR3 region: CASSLGRPAGGTYEQYF. The CDR3 DNA follows: TGTGCCAGCAGCTTAGGACGGCCAGCGGGGGGAACCTACGAGCAGTACTTC.

The chain recombines TRBV2 with TRBJ1-5; D might be TRBD1 (6 bases). The CDR3 extends over 15 amino acids. The V and J ends lost 6 bases and 6 bases respectively, with 18 bases between them. Germline CDR1 SNHLY, CDR2 FYNNEI. CDR3 DNA sequence: TGTGCCAGCAGCTTGCGGCAGGGGATCCCTCAGCCCCAGCATTTT. Encoded protein: CASSLRQGIPQPQHF.

This chain uses TRBV19 with TRBJ1-2; 8 bases agree with TRBD1. Germline CDR1 reads LNHDA; CDR2 reads SQIVND (reference sequence). V lost 7 bases, J lost 0 bases, and 4 bases stayed unmatched. The CDR3 runs 14 residues. CDR3 DNA: TGTGCCAGTATTGCGACAGGGGCTAACTATGGCTACACCTTC. Its translation is CASIATGANYGYTF. The complete variable domain, with remaining parts taken from reference TRBV19 and TRBJ1-2, reads DGGITQSPKYLFRKEGQNVTLSCEQNLNHDAMYWYRQDPGQGLRLIYYSQIVNDFQKGDIAEGYSVSREKKESFPLTVTSAQKNPTAFYLCASIATGANYGYTFGSGTRLTVV.

The chain employs TRBV6-5 and TRBJ2-2, with 15 positions matching TRBD2. The CDR3 contains 15 residues. CDR1 is MNHEY and CDR2 is SVGAGI in the germline V gene. Trimming took 6 bases from V and 9 from J; bases not matched to a gene: 5. The CDR3 region is CASSWTSGGARELFF. Written as DNA, the CDR3 is TGTGCCAGCAGCTGGACTAGCGGGGGGGCCCGGGAGCTGTTTTTT.

DNA for the CDR3: TGTGCCTGGAGTCCAGACAGGGGGAGAGGGGAAAAACTGTTTTTT. Residues: CAWSPDRGRGEKLFF. The genes are TRBV30 and TRBJ1-4; 9 positions match TRBD1. CDR3 length: 15 amino acids. Trimming removed 2 bases from V and 8 bases from J; junction bases left unmatched: 9. Germline V CDR1 and CDR2: GTSNPN, SVGIG (reference sequence).

Notes on this clone: The junction shows a germline mismatch at one end, possibly a read error. The chain couples TRBV27 to TRBJ1-5, with 9 bases identical to TRBD1. CDR3 length equals 15 residues. CDR1 is MNHEY and CDR2 is SMNVEV in the germline V gene (reference sequence). DNA for the CDR3: TGTGCCAGCAGCTCCGGGACAGGGAAAAATCGGCCCCAGCATTTT. It codes for CASSSGTGKNRPQHF.

This clone is a singleton in its sample. The chain combines TRBV19 with TRBJ1-5; 7 bases align to TRBD1. V was clipped by 3 bases and J by 6 bases; unmatched bases: 8. Germline V gene sequence: CDR1 LNHDA, CDR2 SQIVND (reference sequence). The CDR3 consists of 15 residues. The DNA for the CDR3 is TGTGCCAGTAGTATGCTGGGGGACAGAACTCAGCCCCAGCATTTT. Translating it yields CASSMLGDRTQPQHF.

This clone was found once. The chain uses TRBV27 and TRBJ2-2, with D possibly TRBD1 on 5 matching bases. CDR3 size: 17 residues. Germline assignment: CDR1 MNHEY and CDR2 SMNVEV (reference sequence). The ends were cut back, 4 bases at V and 6 bases at J, with 21 bases in the middle. The CDR3 nucleotides are TGTGCCAGCAGTTCCGGCAGTTCCAGGGTATCATCCGGGGAGCTGTTTTTT. Translating it yields CASSSGSSRVSSGELFF.

V and J are TRBV25-1 and TRBJ1-2; D is uncertain. The germline CDR1 and CDR2 sequences are MGHDK and SYGVNS. Between the trimmed V and J ends, which lost 2 bases and 3 bases, there was a span of 13 bases. This CDR3 spans 15 amino acids. The CDR3 DNA follows: TGTGCCAGCAGTGAAGCCGGAGGGCTGGACTATGGCTACACCTTC. It codes for CASSEAGGLDYGYTF.